The 2 T cell receptor beta chains below all came from one sample that was sequenced in a study of blood T cells in healthy people across ages. A second 7 to 11 cycle PCR used barcoded and J-beta primers. TCRdb reprocessed the 5' RACE reads via MiXCR and lists one record per CDR3 protein. The sample lists 1.5 million to 2 million distinct CDR3 sequences, around half occurring once. Material for sequencing was blood. The receptors originated from a woman aged 40 to 50 in good health.

This clonotype turned up a few times. V is TRBV25-1 and J is TRBJ1-5; D perhaps matches TRBD1 (5 bases). V was clipped by 7 bases and J by 7 bases, with 17 bases between them. The germline V gene encodes CDR1 MGHDK and CDR2 SYGVNS. The CDR3 runs 14 residues. CDR3 region: CASTRRSRDQPQHF. The CDR3 region has the DNA TGTGCCAGCACACGGAGGAGCAGGGACCAGCCCCAGCATTTT.

The rearrangement uses TRBV4-3 and TRBJ1-4; D may be TRBD1 (6 bases). Trimming pared 3 bases from V and 11 bases from J, leaving 16 bases between. From germline, CDR1 is LGHNA and CDR2 YSLEER. CDR3 length: 14 residues. The CDR3 DNA sequence: TGCGCCAGCAGCCAGGATAAAGAAACAGGGAAACTGTTTTTT. It is translated as CASSQDKETGKLFF.